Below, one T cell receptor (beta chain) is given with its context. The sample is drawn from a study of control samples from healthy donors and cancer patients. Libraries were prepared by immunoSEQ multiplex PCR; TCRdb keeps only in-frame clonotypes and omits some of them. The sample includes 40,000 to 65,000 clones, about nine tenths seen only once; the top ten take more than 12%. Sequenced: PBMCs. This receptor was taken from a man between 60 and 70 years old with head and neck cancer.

DNA for the CDR3: TGTGCCAGCAGTTACTCGGGGGGGGCACACACCGGGGAGCTGTTTTTT. Protein sequence: CASSYSGGAHTGELFF. V gene TRBV6-6 combines with J gene TRBJ2-2; perhaps TRBD2 as D (7 bases). The CDR3 covers 16 residues. Per the germline V gene, CDR1 is MNHNY and CDR2 is SVGAGI (reference sequence). V lost 0 bases and J 3 bases, leaving 11 bases between the germline ends.